These 19 T cell receptor beta chains were sequenced from one sample in a study of T cells after posttransplantation cyclophosphamide (dated by TCRdb to about 2016). Receptor libraries were prepared by the immunoSEQ multiplex PCR assay. As stored in TCRdb, this immuneACCESS dataset retains in-frame rearrangements with V and J assigned. A fraction of the clones does not appear; measured against another copy, unresolved V genes explain less than half of the discrepancy, and the remainder lacks a known reason. The sample table records more than 20,000 clones; approximately 90% of these occur just once. The biggest ten clones account for about 2% of the sample. The control cohort consisted of around twelve patients who had myeloablative marrow transplants with methotrexate plus a calcineurin inhibitor and who were sampled 1 year after transplant. The specimen comprised PBMCs, sampled roughly 49 weeks after allogeneic stem cell transplant with calcineurin inhibitor and methotrexate. Receptors were obtained from a female patient younger than 45 who received an allogeneic stem cell transplant from an unrelated donor, was CMV-positive, and had acute and chronic GVHD. Some T cells may be donor cells from the graft after a transplant.

The chain joins TRBV4-1 to TRBJ2-1, with TRBD2 as a possible D gene (6 bases). CDR3 length equals 11 residues. CDR1 is MGHRA, CDR2 YSYEKL, per germline. Written as DNA, the CDR3 is TGCGCAGGCGGGGTCTCACGTGAGCAGTTCTTC. Its translation: CAGGVSREQFF.

This rearrangement joins TRBV5-1 to TRBJ2-7; 14 bases match TRBD2. V trimming: 4 bases; J trimming: 7 bases; junction bases outside the gene matches: 4. The CDR3 consists of 14 residues. The V gene's germline CDR1 is SGHRS and CDR2 YFSETQ. The CDR3 DNA reads TGCGCCAGCAGCGGGGGACTAGCGGGAGATGAGCAGTACTTC. It is translated as CASSGGLAGDEQYF.

This chain joins TRBV25-1 and TRBJ1-1; TRBD1 is a possible D gene (5 bases). Germline lookup yields CDR1 MGHDK and CDR2 SYGVNS. Trimming stripped 5 bases from V and 3 bases from J, with 10 bases between. There are 13 residues in the CDR3. The CDR3 DNA is TGTGCCAGCAGTTACCGGGACTACACTGAAGCTTTCTTT. This sequence encodes CASSYRDYTEAFF.

This clone occurred a few times. V and J are TRBV5-1 and TRBJ1-1; no reliable D call. The germline gives CDR1 SGHRS, CDR2 YFSETQ. The V and J ends lost 6 bases and 0 bases respectively, with 15 bases between them. The CDR3 totals 15 residues. The CDR3 sequence is CASTIDGMMNTEAFF. The CDR3 DNA reads as TGCGCCAGCACAATAGACGGGATGATGAACACTGAAGCTTTCTTT.

J is TRBJ1-3 and V is TRBV2; weak D call: TRBD1 (5 bases). The germline V gene encodes CDR1 SNHLY and CDR2 FYNNEI. CDR3 size: 14 residues. The V and J ends lost 4 bases and 2 bases respectively, with 9 bases between them. CDR3 loop: CASSVQGTGNTIYF. CDR3 in DNA: TGTGCCAGCAGTGTTCAGGGAACTGGAAACACCATATATTTT. Full variable domain (rest looked up from reference TRBV2 and TRBJ1-3): EPEVTQTPSHQVTQMGQEVILRCVPISNHLYFYWYRQILGQKVEFLVSFYNNEISEKSEIFDDQFSVERPDGSNFTLKIRSTKLEDSAMYFCASSVQGTGNTIYFGEGSWLTVV.

This chain connects TRBV27 to TRBJ2-1; 10 nucleotides align to TRBD2. Germline lookup yields CDR1 MNHEY and CDR2 SMNVEV (reference sequence). Unmatched junction bases numbered 7, after V lost 4 bases and J lost 4 bases. The CDR3 has 16 amino acids. CDR3 sequence reads: CASSSPSGRAYNEQFF. CDR3 DNA sequence: TGTGCCAGCAGTTCTCCCAGCGGGAGGGCATACAATGAGCAGTTCTTC.

The V gene is TRBV6-5, the J gene TRBJ1-6; D may be TRBD1 (5 bases). The CDR3 has 15 amino acids. The V gene lost 0 bases and the J gene lost 8 bases, with 11 bases spanning the gap. CDR1 and CDR2 from the germline V gene are MNHEY and SVGAGI. The DNA of the CDR3 is TGTGCCAGCAGTTACTCGATTTCGGGGGATTCACCCCTCCACTTT. This codes for CASSYSISGDSPLHF.

The chain links TRBV7-6 to TRBJ2-1; tentative D call: TRBD1 (6 bases). The V and J ends lost 5 bases and 10 bases respectively, with 12 bases between them. The CDR3 spans 12 residues. Germline V gene data show CDR1 as SGHVS and CDR2 as FNYEAQ. CDR3 coding DNA: TGTGCCAGCAGCCCCCTGCAGGGGGAGCAGTTCTTC. Its translation is CASSPLQGEQFF.

This chain joins TRBV30 and TRBJ1-5; D might be TRBD1 (5 bases). The CDR3 loop spans 15 amino acids. The ends were cut back, 0 bases at V and 9 bases at J, with 18 bases in the middle. Germline V gene lookup returns CDR1 GTSNPN and CDR2 SVGIG (reference sequence). The CDR3, as DNA: TGTGCCTGGAGTGTAAACCGACCGGCACAGGCGCCCCAGCATTTT. It is translated as CAWSVNRPAQAPQHF. Filled out from reference TRBV30 and TRBJ1-5, the complete variable domain reads SQTIHQWPATLVQPVGSPLSLECTVEGTSNPNLYWYRQAAGRGLQLLFYSVGIGQISSEVPQNLSASRPQDRQFILSSKKLLLSDSGFYLCAWSVNRPAQAPQHFGDGTRLSIL.

A single count supports this clone. This chain uses TRBV6-5 with TRBJ1-5; D gene uncertain. This CDR3 region has 13 residues. V lost 7 bases to trimming and J lost 4 bases, with 11 bases between them. Germline CDR1 MNHEY, CDR2 SVGAGI. The DNA for the CDR3 is TGTGCCAGCAAAGGGAGGTTAAATCAGCCCCAGCATTTT. It specifies CASKGRLNQPQHF.

J is TRBJ1-2 and V is TRBV5-4; 7 nucleotides line up with TRBD1. The V and J ends lost 4 bases and 6 bases, in that order; junction bases with no gene match: 12. Per germline, CDR1 SGHNT and CDR2 YYREEE (reference sequence). The CDR3 is made up of 15 amino acids. The CDR3 sequence is CASSVLLRDSHGYTF. The CDR3 DNA follows: TGTGCCAGCAGCGTACTACTCCGGGACAGCCATGGCTACACCTTC. The variable domain in full, with the rest retrieved from reference TRBV5-4 and TRBJ1-2, is ETGVTQSPTHLIKTRGQQVTLRCSSQSGHNTVSWYQQALGQGPQFIFQYYREEENGRGNFPPRFSGLQFPNYSSELNVNALELDDSALYLCASSVLLRDSHGYTFGSGTRLTVV.

The chain links TRBV6-1 to TRBJ1-1; 9 positions match TRBD1. Germline lookup yields CDR1 MNHNS and CDR2 SASEGT. This CDR3 region has 15 residues. Trimming removed 6 bases from V and 6 bases from J; junction bases left unmatched: 11. CDR3 protein: CASSFGTGYSSEAFF. The DNA for the CDR3 is TGTGCCAGCAGCTTCGGGACAGGGTACTCTTCTGAAGCTTTCTTT.

V usage is TRBV5-8 and J usage is TRBJ2-2; 11 bases agree with TRBD2. J lost 3 bases, V lost 5 bases, and 9 bases had no gene match. Germline V gene sequence: CDR1 SGHTS, CDR2 YDEGEE. The CDR3 is 17 residues long. The CDR3 DNA reads as TGTGCCAGCAGACCCAGTACTAGCGGGAGTTACACCGGGGAGCTGTTTTTT. Translating gives CASRPSTSGSYTGELFF.

The rearrangement uses TRBV10-1 and TRBJ2-2, with 8 bases aligning to TRBD1. Trimming took 3 bases from V and 4 from J; bases not matched to a gene: 7. The CDR3 is 16 amino acids. The germline gives CDR1 WNHNN, CDR2 SYGVQD (reference sequence). CDR3 in amino acids: CASSDWTGIGTGELFF. The CDR3 DNA reads TGCGCCAGCAGTGACTGGACAGGGATCGGCACCGGGGAGCTGTTTTTT.

The rearrangement links TRBV27 to TRBJ1-6; D is uncertain. This CDR3 spans 12 amino acids. Per the germline V gene, CDR1 is MNHEY and CDR2 is SMNVEV (reference sequence). V was shortened by 2 bases and J by 9 bases, with 5 bases between the two germline ends. The CDR3 is CASSLPLSPLHF. CDR3 DNA sequence: TGTGCCAGCAGTTTACCCCTTTCACCCCTCCACTTT.

This CDR3 is CASSTVNEQFF. The CDR3 nucleotides are TGTGCCAGTAGTACGGTGAATGAGCAGTTCTTC. This chain joins TRBV19 and TRBJ2-1, with D unclear. Germline assignment: CDR1 LNHDA and CDR2 SQIVND (reference sequence). The ends were cut back, 4 bases at V and 7 bases at J, with 5 bases in the middle. The CDR3 extends over 11 amino acids.

The genes are TRBV19 and TRBJ2-2; no definite D call. This CDR3 region has 12 residues. Trimming left V 5 bases short and J 5 bases short, with 6 bases between. Germline V gene sequence: CDR1 LNHDA, CDR2 SQIVND (reference sequence). The CDR3 is CASSPRTGELFF. For the CDR3, the DNA is TGTGCCAGTAGTCCCCGTACCGGGGAGCTGTTTTTT.

The chain is built from TRBV19 and TRBJ2-5; D is possibly TRBD2 (5 bases). The CDR3 extends over 15 amino acids. V was pared by 3 bases and J by 1 base, with 12 bases between. Germline CDR1 is LNHDA and CDR2 is SQIVND (reference sequence). CDR3 coding DNA: TGTGCCAGTAGTATGGGAGAGGGTCTCCAAGAGACCCAGTACTTC. Residues: CASSMGEGLQETQYF. Based on the CDR3 plus reference TRBV19 and TRBJ2-5, the full variable domain is DGGITQSPKYLFRKEGQNVTLSCEQNLNHDAMYWYRQDPGQGLRLIYYSQIVNDFQKGDIAEGYSVSREKKESFPLTVTSAQKNPTAFYLCASSMGEGLQETQYFGPGTRLLVL.

The rearrangement uses TRBV10-3 and TRBJ2-2, with TRBD1 as a possible D gene (6 bases). V was clipped by 7 bases and J by 6 bases, with 12 bases between them. The CDR3 sequence is 13 residues long. Germline values: CDR1 ENHRY, CDR2 SYGVKD. CDR3: CAINHREAGELFF. In nucleotides, the CDR3 is TGTGCCATCAATCACAGGGAAGCCGGGGAGCTGTTTTTT.